This TCR beta chain was retrieved from a study of T-cell memory formation after mild COVID-19. From the 5' RACE reads, TCRdb called clonotypes with MiXCR, one entry per CDR3 protein. The sample lists nearly 200,000 distinct CDR3 sequences; about 16% were seen once. This clonotype was detected a few times. V was pared by 2 bases and J by 4 bases, with 8 bases between. The length of the CDR3 is 13 residues. Germline CDR1 is DFQATT and CDR2 is SNEGSKA (reference sequence). The receptor comes from an adult woman who had mild COVID-19 (a few samples of this study predate the infection). Cell type and time point are not known. This chain links TRBV20-1 with TRBJ2-2; possibly TRBD1 or TRBD2 for D (6 bases each). The source material was PBMCs or a T cell subset sorted from them (not recorded which). CDR3 loop: CSARRGRTGELFF. CDR3 sequence (DNA): TGCAGTGCTAGACGGGGGCGCACCGGGGAGCTGTTTTTT.